The entry below describes one T cell receptor beta chain. This specimen comes from a study of blood T cell repertoires in COVID-19. Study-level background: Researchers got acute and convalescent COVID-19 samples from the United States, Italy and Spain. Nucleic acid was either cDNA or gDNA, and it came from T cells, B-cell-depleted T cells, or PBMCs.

Generated by immunoSEQ multiplex PCR, the TCRdb table keeps only in-frame clones and is missing some. This sample has 150,000 to 200,000 clones, with around nine tenths found just once. Seattle-derived patients entered the study during active infection and were followed longitudinally. This CDR3 has 15 amino acids. V shed 5 bases and J shed 6 bases, with 19 bases lying between them. CDR1 is SGHAT, CDR2 FQNNGV, per germline. The V and J genes are TRBV11-2 and TRBJ1-2; D perhaps matches TRBD1 (5 bases). The receptor comes from a man in his 60s with COVID-19, enrolled during active disease. The sample was peripheral blood. Here the CDR3 DNA reads TGTGCCAGCAGCCGCGTGCCCGGACAAAAGGATGGCTACACCTTC. It codes for CASSRVPGQKDGYTF.